Included here is one T cell receptor beta chain sequence, with context. This CDR3 is 16 amino acids long. CDR1 is SEHNR, CDR2 FQNEAQ, per germline (reference sequence). Trimming removed 4 bases from V and 4 bases from J; junction bases left unmatched: 12. This specimen comes from a study of blood T cell repertoires in COVID-19. Whole-study context: Whether acute or convalescent, the COVID-19 samples came from the United States, Italy and Spain. T cells, B-cell-depleted T cells, or PBMCs provided the cDNA or gDNA that served as material.

Original methodology: Counts of nucleated cells, estimated from reference gene primer amplification, were obtained. Sequenced by immunoSEQ multiplex PCR; TCRdb stores in-frame clones only, minus some. The V and J calls and the clone size are those of that table, but D and trimming were determined from the DNA. The data contain over 1,500 clones, around 74% of them seen just once; the ten biggest clones take up 25% to 30%. The rearrangement links TRBV7-9 to TRBJ2-7, with 8 bases matching TRBD2. This TCR was recovered from a man between 65 and 85 years old with active COVID-19. Sequenced material: peripheral blood. As DNA, the CDR3 is TGTGCCAGCAGCTCAACCGGGACTAGAGTCAAATACGAGCAGTACTTC. This translates into CASSSTGTRVKYEQYF.